These T cell receptor beta chains were read from a single sample in a study of blood T cell repertoires in COVID-19. This table comes from immunoSEQ multiplex PCR, and its TCRdb copy is limited to in-frame clones, with some not included. The data show about 220,000 clones, more than 75% seen once. Sequencing input: peripheral blood. These receptors all stem from a woman older than 75 with COVID-19, enrolled during active disease. The CDR3 runs from the conserved cysteine through the conserved F or W. D genes are given only for firm matches. Part of the rows lack a size; the others show once, few, many or a class for expanded clones.

V,J,size,D,CDR3,DNA
TRBV28,TRBJ1-5,NA,NA,CASTPGGSNQPQHF,TGTGCCAGCACCCCAGGAGGTTCCAATCAGCCCCAGCATTTT
TRBV28,TRBJ1-4,NA,NA,CASSSVGGGNEKLFF,TGTGCCAGCAGTTCCGTAGGGGGAGGGAATGAAAAACTGTTTTTT
TRBV6-5,TRBJ1-2,NA,NA,CASATGWANYGYTF,TGTGCCAGCGCTACGGGGTGGGCTAACTATGGCTACACCTTC
TRBV10-3,TRBJ2-2,NA,NA,CAISEAGYDTGELFF,TGTGCCATCAGTGAGGCAGGGTACGACACCGGGGAGCTGTTTTTT
TRBV4-3,TRBJ2-1,NA,TRBD2,CASSQDLGRASYNEQFF,TGCGCCAGCAGCCAAGATCTGGGGAGGGCCTCCTACAATGAGCAGTTCTTC
TRBV3-1/TRBV3-2,TRBJ2-7,NA,NA,CASSQNQGGEQYF,TGTGCCAGCAGCCAGAACCAGGGGGGCGAGCAGTACTTC
TRBV13,TRBJ2-1,NA,NA,CASSPLTSNPGLKGNEQFF,TGTGCCAGCAGCCCTCTTACCTCGAACCCGGGACTCAAAGGCAATGAGCAGTTCTTC
TRBV7-2,TRBJ2-7,NA,TRBD1,CASSGDRGPTLEQYF,TGTGCCAGCAGCGGGGACAGGGGTCCCACCCTCGAGCAGTACTTC
TRBV5-1,TRBJ2-5,few,TRBD1,CASSAQGAYQETQYF,TGCGCCAGCAGCGCCCAGGGGGCGTACCAAGAGACCCAGTACTTC
TRBV28,TRBJ2-1,NA,NA,CASSAGTYNEQFF,TGTGCCAGCAGTGCCGGGACCTACAATGAGCAGTTCTTC
TRBV2,TRBJ1-2,NA,NA,CASSSLNLPSYGYTF,TGTGCCAGCAGTTCCCTAAACCTACCCTCCTATGGCTACACCTTC
TRBV5-1,TRBJ1-5,once,TRBD1,CASSEGTGGQPQHF,TGCGCCAGCAGCGAAGGGACAGGGGGACAGCCCCAGCATTTT
TRBV18,TRBJ1-2,few,NA,CASSREESYGYTF,TGTGCCAGCTCACGGGAGGAAAGCTATGGCTACACCTTC
TRBV5-1,TRBJ2-7,NA,TRBD1,CASRATGGTYEQYF,TGCGCCAGCAGGGCAACAGGGGGGACGTACGAGCAGTACTTC
TRBV5-1,TRBJ1-1,NA,NA,CASSFYQGGTEAFF,TGCGCCAGCAGCTTTTATCAGGGAGGCACTGAAGCTTTCTTT
TRBV9,TRBJ2-1,NA,TRBD2,CASSVVVGRNNEQFF,TGTGCCAGCAGCGTAGTGGTCGGGAGGAACAATGAGCAGTTCTTC
TRBV29-1,TRBJ1-4,once,TRBD1,CSVRTGALELFF,TGCAGCGTCCGGACAGGGGCATTGGAACTGTTTTTT
TRBV30,TRBJ2-1,NA,NA,CAWSVQSFDNEQFF,TGTGCCTGGAGTGTGCAGTCTTTCGACAATGAGCAGTTCTTC
TRBV29-1,TRBJ1-1,NA,NA,CSANLNTEAFF,TGCAGCGCCAATTTGAACACTGAAGCTTTCTTT
TRBV2,TRBJ2-4,NA,TRBD1,CASAPRDRVNIQYF,TGTGCCAGCGCCCCTCGGGACAGGGTTAACATTCAGTACTTC
TRBV20-1,TRBJ1-2,NA,NA,CSAEVGGYTF,TGCAGTGCTGAGGTCGGGGGCTACACCTTC
TRBV28,TRBJ2-1,NA,TRBD2,CASSSPGTRDEQFF,TGTGCCAGCAGTAGCCCCGGGACTAGAGATGAGCAGTTCTTC
TRBV7-3,TRBJ2-5,NA,NA,CASSLGPGVETQYF,TGTGCCAGCAGCTTAGGGCCCGGGGTGGAGACCCAGTACTTC
TRBV28,TRBJ1-2,NA,NA,CASSFRDSLYGYTF,TGTGCCAGCAGTTTTCGAGACAGCCTCTATGGCTACACCTTC
TRBV28,TRBJ1-2,NA,NA,CASIAQGNGYTF,TGTGCCAGCATCGCCCAGGGAAATGGCTACACCTTC
TRBV6-5,TRBJ2-2,NA,TRBD2,CASSYSSGVTGELFF,TGTGCCAGCAGTTACTCGAGCGGGGTAACCGGGGAGCTGTTTTTT
TRBV19,TRBJ1-4,NA,TRBD1,CASSTGTGSFRREKLFF,TGTGCCAGTAGTACCGGGACAGGCTCCTTCCGACGAGAAAAACTGTTTTTT
TRBV28,TRBJ2-7,NA,NA,CASSFRDKSYF,TGTGCCAGCAGTTTCCGGGACAAGTCTTACTTC
TRBV10-2,TRBJ2-3,NA,NA,CASSAYHQDTQYF,TGCGCCAGCAGTGCCTACCACCAAGATACGCAGTATTTT
TRBV15,TRBJ2-5,few,NA,CATSRGVGARETQYF,TGTGCCACCAGCAGAGGGGTGGGGGCGAGGGAGACCCAGTACTTC
TRBV19,TRBJ2-4,NA,NA,CASSIAPRGAKNIQYF,TGTGCCAGTAGTATAGCCCCTCGGGGGGCCAAAAACATTCAGTACTTC
TRBV28,TRBJ2-1,few,TRBD1,CASKWDRGYNEQFF,TGTGCCAGCAAGTGGGACAGGGGATACAATGAGCAGTTCTTC
TRBV10-2,TRBJ2-1,NA,NA,CASSEPTAIGFF,TGCGCCAGCAGTGAACCGACTGCTATTGGCTTCTTC
TRBV9,TRBJ1-6,once,TRBD1,CASSGRFGTGTNSPLHF,TGTGCCAGCAGCGGCCGCTTCGGGACAGGGACGAATTCACCCCTCCACTTT
TRBV7-9,TRBJ1-5,NA,NA,CASSLGGERNQPQHF,TGTGCCAGCAGCCTAGGGGGAGAGCGCAATCAGCCCCAGCATTTT
TRBV18,TRBJ1-4,once,NA,CASSPPGLAVNEKLFF,TGTGCCAGCTCACCTCCGGGTCTCGCGGTTAATGAAAAACTGTTTTTT
TRBV4-1,TRBJ1-1,NA,NA,CASSQKGTEAFF,TGCGCCAGCAGCCAAAAGGGGACTGAAGCTTTCTTT
TRBV7-9,TRBJ1-2,NA,TRBD1,CASSYAAGGYGYTF,TGTGCCAGCAGCTACGCGGCAGGGGGCTATGGCTACACCTTC
TRBV6-2/TRBV6-3,TRBJ1-2,NA,NA,CASGLLLSSASGYTF,TGTGCCAGCGGCCTACTTCTGTCGAGTGCCTCCGGCTACACCTTC
TRBV2,TRBJ1-2,NA,NA,CASSKENYGYTF,TGTGCCAGCAGTAAGGAGAACTATGGCTACACCTTC
TRBV3-1/TRBV3-2,TRBJ1-1,NA,NA,CASSRRGNTEAFF,TGTGCCAGCAGTCGGCGGGGGAACACTGAAGCTTTCTTT
TRBV7-8,TRBJ1-2,few,TRBD1,CASSSRDRGRGQFVANYGYTF,TGTGCCAGCAGCTCCCGGGACAGAGGAAGGGGACAGTTCGTCGCCAACTATGGCTACACCTTC
TRBV7-9,TRBJ1-1,NA,NA,CAIGAQGAGWTEAFF,TGTGCCATTGGGGCCCAGGGAGCGGGGTGGACTGAAGCTTTCTTT
TRBV29-1,TRBJ1-2,NA,TRBD1,CSVAPKGAGGYTF,TGCAGCGTGGCCCCTAAGGGGGCCGGGGGCTACACCTTC
TRBV6-5,TRBJ1-3,NA,NA,CASSYTGPDSGNTIYF,TGTGCCAGCAGTTATACAGGACCAGACTCTGGAAACACCATATATTTT
TRBV2,TRBJ1-1,few,NA,CASRFPTLRSRNTEAFF,TGTGCCAGCAGATTCCCAACACTACGTAGCAGGAACACTGAAGCTTTCTTT
TRBV27,TRBJ2-5,NA,TRBD2,CASSLGSGRFETQYF,TGTGCCAGCAGTTTGGGTAGCGGGAGGTTTGAGACCCAGTACTTC
TRBV25-1,TRBJ2-5,once,NA,CASSEWTTRETQYF,TGTGCCAGCAGTGAATGGACTACCCGGGAGACCCAGTACTTC
TRBV6-2/TRBV6-3,TRBJ2-1,NA,NA,CASSYATSYNEQFF,TGTGCCAGCAGTTACGCGACTAGCTACAATGAGCAGTTCTTC
TRBV5-5,TRBJ2-7,NA,NA,CASSPNTGPEQYF,TGTGCCAGCAGCCCAAATACAGGGCCCGAGCAGTACTTC
TRBV6-5,TRBJ1-1,NA,NA,CASRQNIKDTEAFF,TGTGCCAGCAGACAGAATATCAAGGACACTGAAGCTTTCTTT
TRBV5-1,TRBJ1-2,few,NA,CASSSDGRGGYTF,TGCGCCAGCAGCTCGGACGGGAGGGGTGGCTACACCTTC
TRBV6-5,TRBJ1-2,NA,TRBD1,CASRDTGTADYGYTF,TGTGCCAGCAGGGATACCGGGACAGCAGACTATGGCTACACCTTC
TRBV11-2,TRBJ2-7,NA,NA,CASSLTGNAYEQYF,TGTGCCAGCAGCTTAACTGGTAACGCCTACGAGCAGTACTTC
TRBV5-1,TRBJ1-1,NA,TRBD1,CASSFRTGGGEAFF,TGCGCCAGCAGCTTTCGGACAGGGGGTGGTGAAGCTTTCTTT
TRBV29-1,TRBJ1-2,few,NA,CSFVEGMNYGYTF,TGCAGCTTCGTGGAGGGGATGAACTATGGCTACACCTTC
TRBV28,TRBJ1-1,NA,NA,CASSPPGGNTEAFF,TGTGCCAGCAGTCCCCCGGGGGGGAACACTGAAGCTTTCTTT
TRBV28,TRBJ1-4,NA,TRBD1,CASSLTGATNEKLFF,TGTGCCAGCAGTTTAACAGGGGCGACTAATGAAAAACTGTTTTTT